A single sample gave rise to the 28 T cell receptor beta chains below, sequenced in a study of post-analysis software for immune sequencing data. Prepared libraries of TCR beta cDNA carried unique molecular identifiers. TCRdb reprocessed the PCR reads via MiXCR and lists one record per CDR3 protein. The repertoire holds more than 350,000 distinct CDR3 sequences, with about 39% as singletons. Their antigen targets remain unknown. Study-wide results and caveats: There were five or six TRBV segments more frequent in patients than controls, and TRBV5-6, TRBV5-1 and TRBV20-1 were among them.

Sequencing input: blood. Receptors were obtained from a girl aged 2 to 10 with multiple sclerosis.

The chain recombines TRBV20-1 with TRBJ1-5, with 7 bases lining up with TRBD1. After removal of 2 bases from V and 7 bases from J, the junction contained 14 bases not matched to a gene. This CDR3 contains 16 residues. Germline CDR1 DFQATT, CDR2 SNEGSKA (reference sequence). This CDR3 is CSARHPLGQIEQPQHF. The CDR3 bases are TGCAGTGCTAGACATCCCTTGGGACAGATAGAACAGCCCCAGCATTTT.

This clonotype was seen a single time. The rearrangement joins TRBV7-2 to TRBJ2-7; D uncertain. V was trimmed by 1 base and J by 3 bases, leaving 13 bases between them. This CDR3 has 15 amino acids. The germline CDR1 and CDR2 sequences are SGHTA and FQGNSA. As DNA, the CDR3 is TGTGCCAGCAGCTTAGAAGGTGAATGGGTCTACGAGCAGTACTTC. As protein: CASSLEGEWVYEQYF. The full variable domain, completed using reference TRBV7-2 and TRBJ2-7, is GAGVSQSPSNKVTEKGKDVELRCDPISGHTALYWYRQSLGQGLEFLIYFQGNSAPDKSGLPSDRFSAERTGGSVSTLTIQRTQQEDSAVYLCASSLEGEWVYEQYFGPGTRLTVT.

The chain recombines TRBV3-1 with TRBJ2-1, with TRBD2 as a possible D gene (6 bases). The CDR3 length is 15 residues. CDR1 LGHDT and CDR2 YNNKEL come from the germline V gene (reference sequence). V dropped 5 bases and J dropped 4 bases, with 15 bases sitting between them. CDR3 nucleotide sequence: TGTGCCAGCAGCTCGACGGAGGGCTCTTACAATGAGCAGTTCTTC. Residues: CASSSTEGSYNEQFF.

This clonotype was seen more than once but under ten times. Here the CDR3 reads CASTPRGLYGYTF. The CDR3 DNA follows: TGTGCCAGTACTCCCAGGGGGCTCTATGGCTACACCTTC. The genes are TRBV19 and TRBJ1-2, with TRBD1 matching 8 bases. Germline V gives CDR1 LNHDA, CDR2 SQIVND (reference sequence). This CDR3 region has 13 residues. V dropped 7 bases and J dropped 4; count of bases not matched to a gene: 5.

This clonotype was counted a few times. The chain links TRBV28 to TRBJ2-4, with TRBD1 identical over 8 bases. The CDR3 length is 15 residues. CDR1 and CDR2 from the germline V gene are MDHEN and SYDVKM. V was pared by 6 bases and J by 2 bases, with 6 bases of the junction left unmatched. The CDR3 protein is CASSAGGRTKNIQYF. The CDR3 nucleotides read TGTGCCAGCAGCGCAGGGGGCCGGACCAAAAACATTCAGTACTTC.

This clonotype has only a few counts. The chain combines TRBV27 with TRBJ1-2; tentative D call: TRBD1 (6 bases). The V gene lost 5 bases and the J gene lost 0 bases, with 10 bases spanning the gap. Germline V CDR1 and CDR2: MNHEY, SMNVEV (reference sequence). The CDR3 is 14 residues long. In DNA form, the CDR3 reads TGTGCCAGCAGTCCACGACAGGCTAACTATGGCTACACCTTC. As protein: CASSPRQANYGYTF.

This clonotype was counted between two and nine times. The chain couples TRBV5-1 to TRBJ2-1, with 7 bases matching TRBD1. The CDR3 extends over 15 amino acids. The V and J ends lost 4 bases and 8 bases, in that order; junction bases with no gene match: 12. In germline, CDR1 is SGHRS, CDR2 YFSETQ. In DNA, the CDR3 is TGCGCCAGCAGCATGCGACAGGGTTCGGGCTATGAGCAGTTCTTC. It encodes CASSMRQGSGYEQFF.

This clonotype was detected only a few times. J is TRBJ1-5 and V is TRBV27; 8 nucleotides match TRBD1. Germline trimming cut 3 bases from V and 11 bases from J; bases unmatched to any gene: 9. Germline V gene sequence: CDR1 MNHEY, CDR2 SMNVEV (reference sequence). The CDR3 totals 14 residues. As DNA, the CDR3 is TGTGCCAGCAGTTTCAGGGGGCGAGGACAGTCCCAGCATTTT. This codes for CASSFRGRGQSQHF.

This clonotype was seen a handful of times. This chain connects TRBV29-1 to TRBJ2-1, with 7 bases aligning to TRBD2. The CDR3 consists of 15 residues. After removal of 7 bases from V and 6 bases from J, the junction contained 15 bases not matched to a gene. Germline lookup yields CDR1 SQVTM and CDR2 ANQGSEA. The CDR3 sequence is CSAAGERINLNEQFF. CDR3 coding DNA: TGCAGCGCTGCGGGGGAAAGGATAAACCTCAATGAGCAGTTCTTC.

J is TRBJ2-3 and V is TRBV27; D is possibly TRBD2 (6 bases). The V end was cut by 5 bases, the J end by 9 bases, with 18 bases between. CDR3 size: 14 residues. Germline V gives CDR1 MNHEY, CDR2 SMNVEV (reference sequence). The CDR3 spells CASSPKTRGNTQYF. As DNA, the CDR3 is TGTGCCAGCAGTCCCAAGACCCGGGGGAACACGCAGTATTTT.

This chain connects TRBV18 to TRBJ1-1; D perhaps matches TRBD1 (6 bases). Germline values: CDR1 KGHSH, CDR2 LQKENI. Trimming cost V 3 bases and J 5 bases, with 22 bases left between them. The CDR3 covers 17 residues. CDR3: CASSPTLTGTPGTEAFF. In nucleotides, the CDR3 is TGTGCCAGCTCACCCACACTAACGGGGACACCCGGAACTGAAGCTTTCTTT. The full variable domain, in which reference TRBV18 and TRBJ1-1 provide the parts outside the CDR3, is NAGVMQNPRHLVRRRGQEARLRCSPMKGHSHVYWYRQLPEEGLKFMVYLQKENIIDESGMPKERFSAEFPKEGPSILRIQQVVRGDSAAYFCASSPTLTGTPGTEAFFGQGTRLTVV.

The chain joins TRBV19 to TRBJ2-1; perhaps TRBD2 as D (6 bases). Germline V lookup: CDR1 LNHDA, CDR2 SQIVND (reference sequence). The CDR3 loop spans 15 amino acids. Trimming shortened V by 3 bases and J by 3 bases, and 12 bases separated the two germline ends. CDR3 sequence: CASSMLAPDYNEQFF. CDR3 in DNA: TGTGCCAGTAGTATGCTAGCGCCCGACTACAATGAGCAGTTCTTC.

The table lists this clonotype with a few counts. V gene TRBV10-1 combines with J gene TRBJ2-1; no reliable D call. The CDR3 has 13 residues. Deletions cut 6 bases from V and 6 bases from J, with 12 bases between. CDR1 WNHNN and CDR2 SYGVQD come from the germline V gene (reference sequence). CDR3 loop: CASSLVSGNEQFF. DNA for the CDR3: TGCGCCAGCAGCTTGGTCAGTGGCAATGAGCAGTTCTTC.

This chain links TRBV12-3 or TRBV12-4 with TRBJ2-3; 7 positions agree with TRBD2. Trimming removed 1 base from V and 1 base from J; junction bases left unmatched: 2. The CDR3 length is 15 residues. The DNA for the CDR3 is TGTGCCAGCAGTTTAGTCCTAGCGGGCACAGATACGCAGTATTTT. Amino acid sequence: CASSLVLAGTDTQYF.

This chain links TRBV20-1 with TRBJ1-2; D perhaps matches TRBD1 (6 bases). CDR1 and CDR2 from the germline V gene are DFQATT and SNEGSKA (reference sequence). This CDR3 contains 13 residues. V lost 5 bases, J lost 9 bases, and 19 bases lay in between. The CDR3 here is CSAGSVGGQRYTF. CDR3 sequence (DNA): TGCAGTGCTGGGTCAGTGGGGGGCCAGCGCTACACCTTC.

A few counts support this clonotype. The rearrangement uses TRBV15 and TRBJ1-1; D gene uncertain. The germline V gene has CDR1 LNHNV and CDR2 YYDKDF (reference sequence). Deletions cut 0 bases from V and 1 base from J, with 6 bases between. The CDR3 is made up of 14 amino acids. The CDR3 region is CATSRDVSNTEAFF. CDR3 nucleotide sequence: TGTGCCACCAGCAGAGATGTCTCGAACACTGAAGCTTTCTTT.

The chain employs TRBV6-6 and TRBJ2-7; D is perhaps TRBD1 or TRBD2 (5 bases each). Germline CDR1 and CDR2: MNHNY and SVGAGI (reference sequence). The CDR3 is made up of 15 amino acids. V was shortened by 6 bases and J by 0 bases, with 15 bases between the two germline ends. CDR3 DNA sequence: TGTGCCAGCAGCCCCGGGGCTATAAACTCCTACGAGCAGTACTTC. The encoded protein is CASSPGAINSYEQYF.

The chain recombines TRBV12-3 or TRBV12-4 with TRBJ2-7; 8 positions agree with TRBD1. V lost 8 bases, J lost 1 base, and 7 bases stayed unmatched. This CDR3 spans 14 amino acids. The DNA for the CDR3 is TGTGCCAGCCGGCGGACAGGGCAGTCCTACGAGCAGTACTTC. This gives the protein CASRRTGQSYEQYF.

In this sample, this clonotype turned up a few times. The V and J genes are TRBV15 and TRBJ2-7; D perhaps matches TRBD2 (5 bases). Between the trimmed V and J ends, which lost 1 base and 5 bases, there was a span of 15 bases. Germline V lookup: CDR1 LNHNV, CDR2 YYDKDF (reference sequence). This CDR3 has 15 residues. The CDR3 protein is CATSRVERGSDEQYF. As DNA, the CDR3 is TGTGCCACCAGCAGAGTGGAGAGAGGGAGCGACGAGCAGTACTTC.

The V call is TRBV5-1, the J call TRBJ2-3; 10 nucleotides line up with TRBD2. Germline lookup yields CDR1 SGHRS and CDR2 YFSETQ. V was clipped by 4 bases and J by 1 base; unmatched bases: 9. The length of the CDR3 is 17 residues. CDR3 residues: CASSLNQRGGRTDTQYF. CDR3 in DNA: TGCGCCAGCAGCCTAAATCAGCGGGGGGGGCGCACAGATACGCAGTATTTT.

The chain employs TRBV7-3 and TRBJ2-1; 10 bases are shared with TRBD2. Germline CDR1 reads SGHTA; CDR2 reads FQGTGA. CDR3 length: 14 amino acids. The trim removed 4 bases at V and 7 bases at J, leaving 4 bases unmatched. The CDR3 spells CASSSAGGLNEQFF. The CDR3 DNA sequence: TGTGCCAGCAGCTCAGCGGGGGGGCTTAATGAGCAGTTCTTC. Full variable domain (missing parts from reference TRBV7-3 and TRBJ2-1): GAGVSQTPSNKVTEKGKYVELRCDPISGHTALYWYRQSLGQGPEFLIYFQGTGAADDSGLPNDRFFAVRPEGSVSTLKIQRTERGDSAVYLCASSSAGGLNEQFFGPGTRLTVL.

The rearrangement joins TRBV20-1 to TRBJ2-1, with D maybe TRBD2 (6 bases). With 0 bases removed from V and 3 bases from J, the gap between germline ends came to 15 bases. The CDR3 has 16 amino acids. The V gene's germline CDR1 is DFQATT and CDR2 SNEGSKA (reference sequence). Here the CDR3 DNA reads TGCAGTGCTAGAGATCGGTCGCGGGAACACTACAATGAGCAGTTCTTC. It translates to CSARDRSREHYNEQFF.

The chain joins TRBV19 to TRBJ1-5; D is undetermined. With 7 bases removed from V and 3 bases from J, the gap between germline ends came to 16 bases. This CDR3 region has 15 residues. Germline CDR1 LNHDA, CDR2 SQIVND (reference sequence). CDR3 region: CASTRHGGANQPQHF. In DNA, the CDR3 is TGTGCCAGTACTCGACACGGTGGCGCCAATCAGCCCCAGCATTTT.

To note about this clonotype: One junction end does not reproduce the germline sequence, and a read error may be involved. The chain is built from TRBV3-1 and TRBJ2-1; 7 nucleotides agree with TRBD1. Germline CDR1 LGHDT, CDR2 YNNKEL (reference sequence). This CDR3 region has 13 residues. CDR3 residues: CVSSAQQGTEQFF. The CDR3 DNA is TGTGTCAGCAGCGCCCAACAGGGGACTGAGCAGTTCTTC.

This clonotype was observed a handful of times. The J gene is TRBJ2-5, the V gene TRBV7-9, with a tentative D call TRBD1 (6 bases). The J call is doubtful: the DNA matches TRBJ2-7 better. Germline V CDR1 and CDR2: SEHNR, FQNEAQ (reference sequence). This CDR3 spans 14 amino acids. This CDR3 is CASSLIAGDYEQYF. In DNA, the CDR3 is TGTGCCAGCAGCTTAATAGCAGGGGACTACGAGCAGTACTTC.

The J gene is TRBJ2-1, the V gene TRBV7-3; tentatively, D is TRBD2 (5 bases). CDR3 size: 16 residues. With 5 bases removed from V and 0 bases from J, the gap between germline ends came to 14 bases. CDR1 is SGHTA and CDR2 is FQGTGA in the germline V gene. The CDR3 spells CASSPKADSSYNEQFF. Written as DNA, the CDR3 is TGTGCCAGCAGCCCTAAAGCGGATAGCTCCTACAATGAGCAGTTCTTC.

This clonotype was counted a few times. This chain connects TRBV27 to TRBJ1-4; TRBD1 matches 8 bases. This CDR3 spans 15 amino acids. CDR1 MNHEY and CDR2 SMNVEV come from the germline V gene (reference sequence). Trimming took 5 bases from V and 10 from J; bases not matched to a gene: 12. The CDR3 DNA reads TGTGCCAGCAGTCTCACCGGGACAGGTTCGAGAAAACTGTTTTTT. Its protein product is CASSLTGTGSRKLFF.

V usage is TRBV12-3 or TRBV12-4 and J usage is TRBJ1-2, with D uncertain. The germline V and J ends were trimmed by 3 bases and 6 bases, with 11 bases remaining between them. The CDR3 covers 13 residues. CDR3 region: CASSFGEEDGYTF. The CDR3 DNA sequence: TGTGCCAGCAGTTTCGGGGAGGAGGATGGCTACACCTTC.